These 31 T cell receptor beta chains originate from one sample sequenced in a study of molecular identifiers for immune sequencing clone quantification. TCRdb reprocessed the PCR reads with MiXCR, giving one entry per CDR3 protein. Here the sample spans 60,000 to 70,000 distinct CDR3 sequences, around 17% being singletons. Source material: naive CD8+ T cells from blood, with Jurkat cell RNA spiked in. Subset of the sample: FACS-sorted CD8+CD4-CCR7+CD45RA+ naive T cells. The receptors were sampled from a human donor in good health. Some libraries in this study had Jurkat cell RNA spiked in.

This clonotype appeared many times. The chain employs TRBV27 and TRBJ1-2, with 7 bases lining up with TRBD1. The CDR3 is 15 amino acids. CDR1 MNHEY and CDR2 SMNVEV come from the germline V gene (reference sequence). With 3 bases clipped from V and 1 base from J, the junction kept 5 bases outside the gene matches. The CDR3: CASSFRQGVNYGYTF. The DNA for the CDR3 is TGTGCCAGCAGTTTTCGGCAGGGGGTTAACTATGGCTACACCTTC.

There are many counts of this clonotype. The chain recombines TRBV20-1 with TRBJ2-2; 9 bases map to TRBD1. V shed 6 bases and J 1 base; nucleotides not matched to a gene: 6. The CDR3 runs 15 residues. From germline, CDR1 is DFQATT and CDR2 SNEGSKA (reference sequence). Here the CDR3 reads CSALGQGWNTGELFF. Written as DNA, the CDR3 is TGCAGTGCCTTAGGACAGGGGTGGAACACCGGGGAGCTGTTTTTT.

In this sample, this clonotype turned up many times. The chain links TRBV7-9 to TRBJ2-5, with TRBD1 matching 7 bases. The CDR3 extends over 14 amino acids. The V gene's germline CDR1 is SEHNR and CDR2 FQNEAQ (reference sequence). V shed 5 bases, J shed 0 bases, and the junction held 3 bases outside the gene matches. The CDR3 reads CASSAQGNQETQYF. The CDR3 DNA is TGTGCCAGCAGCGCACAGGGGAACCAAGAGACCCAGTACTTC.

This clonotype was detected only a few times. The chain recombines TRBV15 with TRBJ1-2; a possible D gene is TRBD1 (5 bases). V was cut by 5 bases and J by 6 bases, with 19 bases left in between. The CDR3 loop spans 15 amino acids. CDR1 LNHNV and CDR2 YYDKDF come from the germline V gene (reference sequence). This CDR3 reads CATSGAFERVHGYTF. In nucleotides, the CDR3 is TGTGCCACCAGCGGGGCATTTGAAAGGGTTCATGGCTACACCTTC.

The rearrangement links TRBV7-9 to TRBJ2-3; D possibly corresponds to TRBD2 (5 bases). Trimming shortened V by 5 bases and J by 0 bases, and 12 bases separated the two germline ends. This CDR3 has 15 amino acids. The germline CDR1 and CDR2 sequences are SEHNR and FQNEAQ (reference sequence). In nucleotides, the CDR3 is TGTGCCAGCAGCCGGGGTTATACTAGCACAGATACGCAGTATTTT. Encoded protein: CASSRGYTSTDTQYF.

Comment on this clonotype: A much larger clone differs from this one at a single base, so this may be a read error. The chain combines TRBV3-1 with TRBJ2-7; D is uncertain. V lost 4 bases to trimming and J lost 1 base, with 8 bases between them. The CDR3 covers 13 residues. Germline V gene sequence: CDR1 LGHDT, CDR2 YNNKEL (reference sequence). This CDR3 reads CASSRLTSYEQYF. The CDR3 DNA reads TGTGCCAGCAGCCGCCTTACTTCCTACGAGCAGTACTTC.

This clonotype was seen at least ten times. J is TRBJ2-3 and V is TRBV6-2 or TRBV6-3; the match to TRBD2 covers 10 bases. V lost 2 bases to trimming and J lost 1 base; unmatched junction nucleotides: 9. Germline V CDR1 and CDR2: MNHEY, SVGEGT. CDR3 length: 18 amino acids. This chain's CDR3 is CASSYLHPGTSGTDTQYF. CDR3 nucleotides: TGTGCCAGCAGTTACCTCCACCCCGGGACTAGCGGCACAGATACGCAGTATTTT.

Of note for this clonotype: One junction end disagrees with the germline gene, perhaps due to a read error. The CDR3 sequence: CASSLPAGDGGRRGHTDTRYF. In DNA form, the CDR3 reads TGTGCCAGCAGCTTACCGGCGGGGGATGGTGGGAGGCGAGGTCACACAGATACGCGGTATTTT. V gene TRBV5-3 combines with J gene TRBJ2-3; 7 bases align to TRBD2. TRBV5-3 is placed among ORFs of uncertain function. The CDR3 loop spans 21 amino acids.

This clonotype was recorded at least ten times. The chain combines TRBV29-1 with TRBJ2-7, with D perhaps matching TRBD1 (6 bases). Germline values: CDR1 SQVTM, CDR2 ANQGSEA. CDR3 length: 18 residues. V was shortened by 7 bases and J by 5 bases, with 33 bases between the two germline ends. CDR3 DNA sequence: TGCAGCGCAGGGGAGTGCGGCAGGCTTAAGAAACCGTTCGACGAGCAGTACTTC. Its translation: CSAGECGRLKKPFDEQYF.

This clonotype was picked up one time. Being one base from a much bigger clone, this may be a read error. This chain connects TRBV6-6 to TRBJ1-1; tentatively, D is TRBD1 (6 bases). This CDR3 spans 19 amino acids. V was clipped by 0 bases and J by 4 bases, with 24 bases between them. In germline, CDR1 is MNHNY, CDR2 SVGAGI (reference sequence). For the CDR3, the DNA is TGTGCCAGCAGTTACTCGACCATAGGACAGAGAAATTGGAGCACTGAAGCTTTCTTT. Protein: CASSYSTIGQRNWSTEAFF.

This clonotype showed up many times. This chain uses TRBV28 with TRBJ2-7; no firm D call. The CDR3 runs 12 residues. Germline V lookup: CDR1 MDHEN, CDR2 SYDVKM. With 5 bases removed from V and 7 bases from J, the gap between germline ends came to 12 bases. CDR3 in amino acids: CASSPYMGEQYF. The CDR3 DNA sequence: TGTGCCAGCAGTCCCTACATGGGAGAGCAGTACTTC.

Details on this clonotype: The germline gene is not matched at one end of the junction; a read error may be the cause. The rearrangement joins TRBV27 to TRBJ2-7; TRBD2 matches at 8 bases. The CDR3 totals 15 residues. Germline assignment: CDR1 MNHEY and CDR2 SMNVEV (reference sequence). The CDR3 DNA reads as TGTGCCAGCAGTTCAGGATTAGCGGGGAGTTACGGGCAGTACTTC. Translating gives CASSSGLAGSYGQYF.

The table lists this clonotype with many counts. The rearrangement uses TRBV7-9 and TRBJ1-1; TRBD1 is a possible D gene (5 bases). CDR1 SEHNR and CDR2 FQNEAQ come from the germline V gene (reference sequence). The ends were cut back, 1 base at V and 1 base at J, with 13 bases in the middle. The CDR3 consists of 16 residues. Here the CDR3 reads CASSLGPGGENTEAFF. DNA of the CDR3: TGTGCCAGCAGCTTAGGCCCCGGGGGGGAGAACACTGAAGCTTTCTTT.

This clonotype was seen at least ten times. The rearrangement links TRBV27 to TRBJ2-1; D not certain. The germline V gene encodes CDR1 MNHEY and CDR2 SMNVEV (reference sequence). V lost 6 bases to trimming and J lost 0 bases, with 15 bases between them. The CDR3 sequence is 16 residues long. The CDR3 spells CASSPTSLSSYNEQFF. In DNA form, the CDR3 reads TGTGCCAGCAGCCCTACCTCCCTGAGCTCCTACAATGAGCAGTTCTTC.

To note about this clonotype: A clone one base away is much larger, so this may be a read error. V is TRBV24-1 and J is TRBJ2-6, with a weak D call TRBD1 (5 bases). The CDR3 spans 15 residues. The germline gives CDR1 KGHDR, CDR2 SFDVKD. CDR3 in DNA: TGTGCCACCAGTGACCGCGATTCTGGGGCCAGCGTCCTGACTTTC. It translates to CATSDRDSGASVLTF.

This clonotype has at least ten counts. The chain carries TRBV13 and TRBJ2-5; no clear D. The CDR3 is made up of 14 amino acids. V lost 1 base and J 2 bases, leaving 8 bases between the germline ends. Germline CDR1 is PRHDT and CDR2 is FYEKMQ (reference sequence). CDR3 DNA: TGTGCCAGCAGCTTAGAGACCGAACAAGAGACCCAGTACTTC. This encodes CASSLETEQETQYF.

Turning to this clonotype: A clone one base away is much larger, so this may be a read error. The rearrangement joins TRBV6-6 to TRBJ1-5; 7 bases match TRBD1. Germline V lookup: CDR1 MNHNY, CDR2 SVGAGI (reference sequence). CDR3 size: 15 residues. The CDR3 reads CASRTGTARNQPRHF. DNA for the CDR3: TGTGCCAGCAGGACTGGGACAGCTAGAAATCAGCCCCGGCATTTT.

This clonotype was detected a few times. The V gene is TRBV14, the J gene TRBJ2-5; D is undetermined. The CDR3 runs 17 residues. The germline V and J ends were trimmed by 2 bases and 4 bases, with 20 bases remaining between them. Germline loops: CDR1 SGHDN, CDR2 FVKESK. The CDR3 spells CASSQSFVWVSGETQYF. The CDR3 region has the DNA TGTGCCAGCAGCCAATCGTTCGTTTGGGTATCGGGAGAGACCCAGTACTTC. Combining the CDR3 with reference TRBV14 and TRBJ2-5 gives the whole variable domain EAGVTQFPSHSVIEKGQTVTLRCDPISGHDNLYWYRRVMGKEIKFLLHFVKESKQDESGMPNNRFLAERTGGTYSTLKVQPAELEDSGVYFCASSQSFVWVSGETQYFGPGTRLLVL.

This clonotype was seen more than once but under ten times. This chain uses TRBV4-1 with TRBJ2-1, with D possibly matching TRBD2 (5 bases). CDR3 length: 14 residues. The V end lost 10 bases, the J end lost 4 bases, and 17 bases lay between the germline ends. CDR1 is MGHRA, CDR2 YSYEKL, per germline. CDR3: CATKNEGDYNEQFF. DNA of the CDR3: TGCGCCACTAAAAACGAGGGAGATTACAATGAGCAGTTCTTC.

This clonotype occurred a few times. V is TRBV28 and J is TRBJ2-1, with a weak D call TRBD2 (7 bases). V gave up 7 bases and J gave up 7 bases, with 17 bases separating them. The germline V gene has CDR1 MDHEN and CDR2 SYDVKM. The CDR3 is 14 amino acids. This CDR3 is CASTLGGRWNEQFF. The CDR3 DNA reads TGTGCCAGCACCTTGGGGGGGCGGTGGAATGAGCAGTTCTTC.

In this sample, this clonotype turned up many times. The V call is TRBV30, the J call TRBJ2-7, with 13 bases aligning to TRBD2. The CDR3 has 15 residues. The germline V gene has CDR1 GTSNPN and CDR2 SVGIG (reference sequence). V dropped 1 base and J dropped 5; count of bases not matched to a gene: 5. The CDR3 nucleotides read TGTGCCTGGAGTGAACTAGCGGGAGGGCCTAACGAGCAGTACTTC. Amino acid sequence: CAWSELAGGPNEQYF.

In this sample, this clonotype turned up many times. The chain uses TRBV12-3 or TRBV12-4 and TRBJ2-5, with D possibly matching TRBD2 (5 bases). The CDR3 spans 13 residues. Trimming shortened V by 6 bases and J by 5 bases, and 13 bases separated the two germline ends. DNA for the CDR3: TGTGCCAGCAGGACCGGGATGGGGGAGACCCAGTACTTC. This sequence encodes CASRTGMGETQYF.

For this clonotype: This sequence may be a read error, since a much larger clone differs from it by one base. This rearrangement joins TRBV24-1 to TRBJ2-1; no reliable D call. The CDR3 is 15 amino acids. Per germline, CDR1 KGHDR and CDR2 SFDVKD. Trimming cost V 5 bases and J 8 bases, with 18 bases left between them. In DNA form, the CDR3 reads TGTGCCACCAGTGGTATAACGGGCTTTAGGGATGAGCAGTTCTTC. It is translated as CATSGITGFRDEQFF.

This clonotype was found many times. This chain connects TRBV11-1 to TRBJ1-1, with no clear D. This CDR3 is 14 amino acids long. CDR1 SGHAT and CDR2 FQDESV come from the germline V gene (reference sequence). The V end lost 3 bases, the J end lost 0 bases, and 8 bases lay between the germline ends. CDR3 in amino acids: CASSFVEMNTEAFF. The CDR3 DNA reads TGTGCCAGCAGCTTTGTGGAGATGAACACTGAAGCTTTCTTT.

This clonotype was observed at least ten times. The chain combines TRBV11-2 with TRBJ2-2; D remains ambiguous. Trimming took off 5 bases at V and 4 bases at J, with 14 bases between the two ends. This CDR3 contains 15 residues. The germline CDR1 and CDR2 sequences are SGHAT and FQNNGV. The CDR3 DNA reads as TGTGCCAGCAGCGTCGACAAGTTAAGCACCGGGGAGCTGTTTTTT. Encoded protein: CASSVDKLSTGELFF.

Turning to this clonotype: Without the conserved terminal phenylalanine or tryptophan, this CDR3 likely stems from a read error. The chain is built from TRBV6-1 and TRBJ2-1; the match to TRBD2 covers 11 bases. V lost 4 bases, J lost 2 bases, and 7 bases stayed unmatched. The CDR3 runs to 17 residues. Germline V gene sequence: CDR1 MNHNS, CDR2 SASEGT. CDR3 nucleotide sequence: TGTGCCAGCAGTGTCGGCAGACTAGCGGGAACCTACAATGAGCAGTTCTCC. Its translation: CASSVGRLAGTYNEQFS.

This clonotype has at least ten counts. The V gene is TRBV2, the J gene TRBJ2-6, with D uncertain. This CDR3 spans 15 amino acids. Germline V gene data show CDR1 as SNHLY and CDR2 as FYNNEI. The V end was cut by 7 bases, the J end by 0 bases, with 10 bases between. CDR3 in amino acids: CASIGIPSGANVLTF. The CDR3 DNA reads TGTGCCAGCATTGGGATCCCCTCTGGGGCCAACGTCCTGACTTTC.

There are a few counts of this clonotype. The rearrangement links TRBV7-9 to TRBJ1-6; D is perhaps TRBD1 (5 bases). V dropped 6 bases and J dropped 4 bases, with 10 bases sitting between them. CDR1 is SEHNR and CDR2 is FQNEAQ in the germline V gene (reference sequence). The CDR3 has 14 amino acids. CDR3 coding DNA: TGTGCCAGCAGAACAGGAAAATATAATTCACCCCTCCACTTT. Translation gives CASRTGKYNSPLHF. Full variable domain (outside the CDR3, taken from reference TRBV7-9 and TRBJ1-6): DTGVSQNPRHKITKRGQNVTFRCDPISEHNRLYWYRQTLGQGPEFLTYFQNEAQLEKSRLLSDRFSAERPKGSFSTLEIQRTEQGDSAMYLCASRTGKYNSPLHFGNGTRLTVT.

The rearrangement uses TRBV13 and TRBJ2-2; D not resolved. V was cut by 3 bases and J by 6 bases, with 5 bases left in between. The CDR3 has 12 residues. From germline, CDR1 is PRHDT and CDR2 FYEKMQ (reference sequence). The CDR3 protein is CASSFNAGELFF. The CDR3 DNA is TGTGCCAGCAGCTTCAACGCCGGGGAGCTGTTTTTT.

This clonotype was seen ten or more times. The chain recombines TRBV18 with TRBJ2-7; 9 bases are shared with TRBD2. CDR1 is KGHSH and CDR2 is LQKENI in the germline V gene. The CDR3 totals 14 residues. J was trimmed by 3 bases and V by 6 bases; bases with no gene match: 6. This chain's CDR3 is CASSNGLANYEQYF. As DNA, the CDR3 is TGTGCCAGCTCTAACGGACTAGCGAACTACGAGCAGTACTTC.

This clonotype was recorded many times. The rearrangement links TRBV27 to TRBJ2-3, with D possibly being TRBD2 (5 bases). CDR3 length: 15 amino acids. V was cut by 6 bases and J by 6 bases, with 19 bases left in between. Germline V gene lookup returns CDR1 MNHEY and CDR2 SMNVEV (reference sequence). CDR3 sequence (DNA): TGTGCCAGCAGCCTTACCGGGATAATAGTTGATACGCAGTATTTT. As protein: CASSLTGIIVDTQYF.